This TCR beta chain stems from a study of OX40 agonist ivuxolimab in advanced cancers. Study details: Three patients got partial responses; one had hepatocellular carcinoma and two had cutaneous melanoma.

Sequencing used immunoSEQ multiplex PCR; TCRdb keeps in-frame clones, though not all of them. The data show some 110,000 clones, about nine tenths seen once. A note on this clone: As yet, its antigen is unknown.

General study results and limits: At 0.1 to 3.0 mg/kg and by week 6, clonal expansion occurred in CD4+ and CD8+ blood T cells. Some patients without response likewise showed low normalized clonal expansion.

Germline loops: CDR1 LGHNT, CDR2 FRNRAP. CDR3 length: 13 amino acids. V lost 0 bases, J lost 7 bases, and 7 bases lay in between. The TCR originated in an adult with an advanced solid tumor such as melanoma, head and neck, liver or kidney cancer. The chain employs TRBV12-5 and TRBJ2-4; D possibly matches TRBD1 or TRBD2 (6 bases each). Specimen: CD4+ or CD8+ T cells sorted from blood, collected in a trial of the OX40 agonist ivuxolimab. The CDR3 here is CASGLVGGNIQYF. The CDR3 nucleotides read TGTGCTAGTGGTTTGGTAGGGGGGAACATTCAGTACTTC.